These T cell receptor beta chains were read from a single sample in a study of blood T cell repertoires in COVID-19. Assay: immunoSEQ multiplex PCR; the TCRdb copy retains only in-frame clones and omits some. The sample carries 70,000 to 85,000 clones, 87% recorded once. Sequencing was performed on peripheral blood. The receptor source for this set is a woman aged 45-60 years with active or convalescent COVID-19. Each CDR3 is given with its conserved first and last residue. The order of the fields is clone size, V gene, CDR3 length, J gene, D gene, CDR3 protein, CDR3 DNA. A D gene is named only where the DNA matches it firmly. Size tells how often a clone was seen (once, few, many) or the class of an expanded clone, and some rows leave it out.

size: NA; V: TRBV6-5; length: 12; J: TRBJ2-7; D: TRBD1; CDR3: CASISRGYEQYF; DNA: TGTGCCAGCATTTCCAGGGGGTACGAGCAGTACTTC
size: NA; V: TRBV9; length: 16; J: TRBJ1-3; D: TRBD1; CDR3: CASSVDVRGPGNTIYF; DNA: TGTGCCAGCAGCGTAGATGTCAGGGGGCCTGGAAACACCATATATTTT
size: once; V: TRBV7-2; length: 15; J: TRBJ2-5; D: TRBD2; CDR3: CASSSKRGTQETQYF; DNA: TGTGCCAGCAGCTCCAAGCGGGGGACCCAAGAGACCCAGTACTTC
size: NA; V: TRBV7-9; length: 16; J: TRBJ1-4; D: TRBD1; CDR3: CASSFGQGRGFEKLFF; DNA: TGTGCCAGCAGCTTCGGACAGGGAAGGGGTTTTGAAAAACTGTTTTTT
size: once; V: TRBV7-8; length: 15; J: TRBJ2-1; D: TRBD2; CDR3: CASCERGSSYNEQFF; DNA: TGTGCCAGCTGTGAGCGGGGGAGCTCCTACAATGAGCAGTTCTTC
size: NA; V: TRBV19; length: 13; J: TRBJ1-2; D: NA; CDR3: CASSMGGRVGYTF; DNA: TGTGCCAGTAGTATGGGGGGTCGCGTGGGCTACACCTTC
size: few; V: TRBV6-5; length: 14; J: TRBJ1-2; D: NA; CDR3: CASSYPGAIYGYTF; DNA: TGTGCCAGCAGTTACCCAGGGGCGATCTATGGCTACACCTTC
size: NA; V: TRBV5-1; length: 14; J: TRBJ1-1; D: NA; CDR3: CASSLATGNTEAFF; DNA: TGCGCCAGCAGCTTGGCTACAGGGAACACTGAAGCTTTCTTT
size: NA; V: TRBV4-3; length: 15; J: TRBJ1-2; D: TRBD1; CDR3: CASSQEGYRGYGYTF; DNA: TGCGCCAGCAGCCAAGAAGGGTACAGGGGATATGGCTACACCTTC
size: once; V: TRBV19; length: 16; J: TRBJ2-1; D: TRBD2; CDR3: CASSVGLAGSVDEQFF; DNA: TGTGCCAGTAGTGTCGGACTAGCGGGGTCAGTCGATGAGCAGTTCTTC
size: NA; V: TRBV11-1; length: 12; J: TRBJ1-2; D: NA; CDR3: CASSLSGFGYTF; DNA: TGTGCCAGCAGCTTATCAGGTTTTGGCTACACCTTC
size: NA; V: TRBV27; length: 14; J: TRBJ2-2; D: TRBD1; CDR3: CASSSRTGTGELFF; DNA: TGTGCCAGCAGTTCTCGGACAGGGACCGGGGAGCTGTTTTTT
size: NA; V: TRBV11-3; length: 13; J: TRBJ2-3; D: NA; CDR3: CASSLDPGNTQYF; DNA: TGTGCCAGCAGCTTAGATCCCGGGAATACGCAGTATTTT
size: NA; V: TRBV5-1; length: 13; J: TRBJ2-7; D: NA; CDR3: CASSYDILYEQYF; DNA: TGCGCCAGCAGTTACGACATCCTCTACGAGCAGTACTTC
size: NA; V: TRBV27; length: 15; J: TRBJ1-3; D: NA; CDR3: CASSPRGGPGNTIYF; DNA: TGTGCCAGCTCCCCAAGGGGGGGCCCTGGAAACACCATATATTTT
size: NA; V: TRBV5-1; length: 15; J: TRBJ2-5; D: TRBD2; CDR3: CASSSSGRTQETQYF; DNA: TGCGCCAGCAGTTCTAGCGGGAGAACTCAAGAGACCCAGTACTTC
size: few; V: TRBV5-1; length: 14; J: TRBJ1-1; D: NA; CDR3: CASSRGQSDTEAFF; DNA: TGCGCCAGCAGCAGAGGGCAGTCTGACACTGAAGCTTTCTTT
size: once; V: TRBV9; length: 15; J: TRBJ2-1; D: TRBD1; CDR3: CASSVGHTGGNEQFF; DNA: TGTGCCAGCAGCGTAGGTCATACAGGGGGTAATGAGCAGTTCTTC
size: few; V: TRBV2; length: 14; J: TRBJ2-5; D: NA; CDR3: CASTRREGGETQYF; DNA: TGTGCCAGCACCCGAAGGGAGGGGGGAGAGACCCAGTACTTC
size: NA; V: TRBV4-2; length: 16; J: TRBJ1-1; D: TRBD1; CDR3: CASSQVGTGEGTEAFF; DNA: TGTGCCAGCAGCCAAGTGGGGACAGGGGAAGGAACTGAAGCTTTCTTT
size: NA; V: TRBV10-3; length: 15; J: TRBJ2-3; D: TRBD2; CDR3: CAISERTRALDTQYF; DNA: TGTGCCATCAGTGAACGGACTAGAGCATTAGATACGCAGTATTTT
size: many; V: TRBV30; length: 13; J: TRBJ1-1; D: NA; CDR3: CAWSLSANTEAFF; DNA: TGTGCCTGGAGTCTTAGCGCGAACACTGAAGCTTTCTTT
size: NA; V: TRBV6-5; length: 13; J: TRBJ1-1; D: NA; CDR3: CASSPGRNTEAFF; DNA: TGTGCCAGCAGTCCGGGTCGGAACACTGAAGCTTTCTTT